The clone carrying this TCR beta chain was detected only a few times. Its antigen is not identified. The method was immunoSEQ multiplex PCR; TCRdb's version includes in-frame clones alone and lacks a portion of them. The sample yields tens of thousands of clones, roughly 89% seen once. The sample comes from a study of T cell responses to AZD1222 COVID-19 vaccine. CDR3 length equals 17 residues. V shed 4 bases, J shed 4 bases, and the junction held 11 bases outside the gene matches. CDR1 is SGHRS, CDR2 YFSETQ, per germline. Second-dose intervals of approximately 4 or approximately 12 weeks were pooled. Notes on the study in general: Most donors were white British, females outnumbered males, and clonal diversity was possibly underestimated. Regions 160-218 and 743-854 dominated among vaccine-associated CD4 TCRs spanning spike.

The gene calls are TRBV5-1 and TRBJ2-1; 10 nucleotides match TRBD2. The source was peripheral blood, collected 28 days after the second AZD1222 dose. The TCR sequence derives from an adult who received the AZD1222 COVID-19 vaccine. CDR3 protein: CASSPGTSDPSYNEQFF. As DNA, the CDR3 is TGCGCCAGCAGCCCGGGGACTAGCGATCCTTCTTACAATGAGCAGTTCTTC.